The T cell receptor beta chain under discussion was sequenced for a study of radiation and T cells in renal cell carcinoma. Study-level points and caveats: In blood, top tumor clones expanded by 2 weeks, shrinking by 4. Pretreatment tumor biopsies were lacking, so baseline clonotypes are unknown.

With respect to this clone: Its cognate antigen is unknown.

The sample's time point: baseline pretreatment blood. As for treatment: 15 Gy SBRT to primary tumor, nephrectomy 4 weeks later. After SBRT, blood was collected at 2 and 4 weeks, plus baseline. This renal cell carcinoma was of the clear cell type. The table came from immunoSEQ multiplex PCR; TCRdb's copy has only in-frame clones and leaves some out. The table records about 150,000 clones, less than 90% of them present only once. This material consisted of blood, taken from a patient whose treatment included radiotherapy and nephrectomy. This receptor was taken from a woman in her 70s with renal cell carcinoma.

CDR3 loop: CSARDNSPLHF. CDR3 nucleotides: TGCAGTGCTAGAGATAATTCACCCCTCCACTTT. The rearrangement links TRBV20-1 to TRBJ1-6; D not resolved. V was cut by 0 bases and J by 6 bases, with 0 bases left in between. The germline gives CDR1 DFQATT, CDR2 SNEGSKA (reference sequence). This CDR3 is 11 amino acids long.